This T cell receptor beta chain was documented in a study of tumor-infiltrating lymphocytes in glioblastoma multiforme (dated 2017 in TCRdb). General notes on the study: The study tested whether intratumoral genomic heterogeneity fosters TIL diversity by jointly investigating somatic mutations, TIL diversity and immune response activity. Study-wide conclusions, independent of this receptor: Generalizability was limited because only one glioblastoma patient was included in the TCR and somatic mutation analysis. The authors noted that sorting T cells into functional subsets, which was not done in the study, would be a future improvement. RNA-based TCR sequencing may distort clone frequencies because T cells carry unequal numbers of TCR transcripts.

A modified ARM-PCR protocol with multiple V-beta primers and a C-beta primer was used to build TCRB libraries from RNA via three nested multiplex PCR rounds. ProtoScript II Reverse Transcriptase and a C-beta primer were used to synthesize TCRB-specific cDNA from approximately 0.51 ug total RNA. The description of the TCRB libraries did not include any unique molecular identifiers. In the third PCR, barcodes and adapters were added over about 23 cycles with Deep VentR (exo-) polymerase, and the 250-500 bp bands were then gel purified. An Illumina HiSeq 2500 generating 250 bp paired-end reads was used to sequence the TCRB libraries. The original methods were these. Trimmomatic was used to clean reads, FLASH to merge reads, MiGEC to assign V, D and J segments, and VDJtools to perform the analysis. Repertoire diversity was quantified with the Shannon-Wiener diversity index calculated using VDJtools. The raw public reads went through TCRdb reprocessing: fastp at Q25, MiXCR clone calling, in-frame beta chains kept. Merged by CDR3 protein, the rows form single entries marked with the most common genes and DNA. The V and J calls here are based on TCRdb, not the publication. The sample table holds 15,000 to 25,000 distinct CDR3 sequences, of which just under 70% were seen once. The ten largest account for 15% to 20% of the sample.

This clonotype was seen at least ten times. Its antigen is currently not known. No base quality values were provided; no much bigger clone lies one nucleotide off. For peripheral blood mononuclear cells, total RNA was isolated with TRIzol reagent and then purified using the RNeasy kit. Every RNA sample had an RNA integrity number above 6.5 and an OD 260/280 ratio above 1.9. The source is a male donor with glioblastoma. Sequenced material: peripheral blood.

Read as DNA, the sequence is TGTGCCAGCAGTTCTTGGACTAGCGATGCAGATACGCAGTATTTT. This translates into CASSSWTSDADTQYF. The rearrangement combines TRBV28 with TRBJ2-3; 9 middle bases align to TRBD2. Reading from cysteine to phenylalanine, the CDR3 counts 15 amino acids. Of all the DNA, just the CDR3 is kept, 45 bases in frame from base 1. CDR1 and CDR2 are drawn from the germline V gene: MDHEN, SYDVKM. Trimmed from V: 4 bases; trimmed from J: 4 bases; junction bases lacking a gene match: 6.